Presented here are 11 T cell receptor beta chains from one specimen sequenced in a study of blood T cell repertoires in COVID-19. Data came from immunoSEQ multiplex PCR; TCRdb stores just in-frame clones and leaves some out. This table has more than 200,000 clones, 65% to 85% appearing once. The material sequenced was PBMCs or T cells enriched from blood (not recorded which). All receptors come from a man aged 25 to 40 with acute COVID-19.

V and J are TRBV18 and TRBJ2-7, with TRBD1 matching over 12 bases. With 6 bases clipped from V and 6 bases from J, the junction kept 12 bases outside the gene matches. The CDR3 is 16 residues long. Germline V gene lookup returns CDR1 KGHSH and CDR2 LQKENI. This CDR3 is CASSSGDRGRNREQYF. The CDR3 bases are TGTGCCAGCTCCTCGGGGGACAGGGGGCGAAACCGCGAGCAGTACTTC.

V is TRBV6-5 and J is TRBJ2-1; the D gene is possibly TRBD2 (5 bases). The germline CDR1 and CDR2 sequences are MNHEY and SVGAGI. V lost 4 bases and J lost 8, with 12 bases in between. The CDR3 length is 13 residues. CDR3 DNA sequence: TGTGCCAGCAGTTCTCGAGGGCGGGATGAGCAGTTCTTC. Residues: CASSSRGRDEQFF.

This chain links TRBV3-1 (or the pseudogene TRBV3-2) with TRBJ1-4, with D maybe TRBD1 (5 bases). The CDR3 sequence is 16 residues long. Looked up from germline, CDR1 is LGHDT and CDR2 is YNNKEL (reference sequence). V lost 1 base, J lost 8 bases, and 17 bases lay in between. CDR3 loop: CASSQGGTYWREKLFF. Here the CDR3 DNA reads TGTGCCAGCAGCCAAGGCGGGACTTACTGGCGGGAAAAACTGTTTTTT.

With regard to this clone: Other DNA sequences from this sample encode an identical CDR3 as well. The chain combines TRBV10-2 with TRBJ2-7, with D maybe TRBD2 (6 bases). Germline CDR1 WSHSY, CDR2 SAAADI. There are 14 residues in the CDR3. V was shortened by 2 bases and J by 7 bases, with 15 bases between the two germline ends. CDR3 sequence reads: CASSELRGAGEQYF. CDR3 coding DNA: TGCGCCAGCAGTGAGCTCAGAGGGGCGGGAGAGCAGTACTTC.

The rearrangement uses TRBV12-5 and TRBJ2-1, with TRBD1 matching 9 bases. The CDR3 is 18 amino acids. The germline CDR1 and CDR2 sequences are LGHNT and FRNRAP. V was pared by 2 bases and J by 0 bases, with 8 bases of the junction left unmatched. CDR3 in amino acids: CASGLTQGAFSSYNEQFF. The CDR3 DNA follows: TGTGCTAGTGGTTTGACACAGGGGGCCTTCAGCTCCTACAATGAGCAGTTCTTC.

The chain combines TRBV11-2 with TRBJ1-6; 10 bases agree with TRBD1. Germline lookup yields CDR1 SGHAT and CDR2 FQNNGV. The CDR3 covers 15 residues. V gave up 3 bases and J gave up 9 bases; unmatched junction bases: 5. The CDR3 spells CASSFRGQGSSPLHF. DNA of the CDR3: TGTGCCAGCAGCTTTAGGGGACAGGGGAGTTCACCCCTCCACTTT.

The chain links TRBV6-6 to TRBJ1-6; D not certain. Germline-derived CDR1 and CDR2 are MNHNY and SVGAGI (reference sequence). The CDR3 has 14 residues. Trimming left V 7 bases short and J 7 bases short, with 14 bases between. CDR3 loop: CASTAPGDNSPLHF. CDR3 nucleotides: TGTGCCAGCACCGCGCCAGGCGACAATTCACCCCTCCACTTT.

The chain carries TRBV19 and TRBJ2-1; no clear D gene. Trimming left V 7 bases short and J 4 bases short, with 8 bases between. The germline gives CDR1 LNHDA, CDR2 SQIVND (reference sequence). This CDR3 contains 12 residues. As DNA, the CDR3 is TGTGCCAGTACCGCCACTTACAATGAGCAGTTCTTC. It encodes CASTATYNEQFF.

This clone turned up a few times. The V gene is TRBV27, the J gene TRBJ2-7, with TRBD2 matching 8 bases. V trimming: 6 bases; J trimming: 6 bases; junction bases outside the gene matches: 10. This CDR3 is built from 14 residues. Germline V gene lookup returns CDR1 MNHEY and CDR2 SMNVEV (reference sequence). CDR3 loop: CASRDGTRDSEQYF. Here the CDR3 DNA reads TGTGCCAGCAGAGATGGGACTAGGGACTCCGAGCAGTACTTC.

The chain employs TRBV18 and TRBJ2-2; D is possibly TRBD1 (5 bases). Trimming stripped 1 base from V and 5 bases from J, with 11 bases between. Germline V CDR1 and CDR2: KGHSH, LQKENI. The CDR3 loop spans 15 amino acids. CDR3 DNA sequence: TGTGCCAGCTCACCACAGGGGCTAGGAACCGGGGAGCTGTTTTTT. Translated: CASSPQGLGTGELFF.

Concerning this clone: The sample contains more than one DNA sequence encoding this CDR3. The chain carries TRBV11-2 and TRBJ1-2, with a weak D call TRBD1 (6 bases). V lost 2 bases, J lost 5 bases, and 9 bases lay in between. The CDR3 runs to 13 residues. Per germline, CDR1 SGHAT and CDR2 FQNNGV. DNA for the CDR3: TGTGCCAGCAGCTTATCGCAGGGGTATGGCTACACCTTC. It encodes CASSLSQGYGYTF.